The 19 T cell receptor beta chains listed next were all sequenced from one sample in a study of beta chain features in type 1 diabetes. General observations from the study: TCRB CDR3s from Type 1 diabetes patients were moderately but significantly shorter in all four CD4+ subsets.

These TCRs are of unknown antigen specificity. Investigators reverse transcribed all isolated RNA, so they sequenced expressed TCRB transcripts. Measured with immunoSEQ multiplex PCR; TCRdb has only the in-frame clones, and not every one. The data show about 650,000 clones, with around an eighth seen just once and more than 0.1% held by the top ten. The sequencing sample was made of naive CD4+ T cells from blood. All receptors derive from a young man with type 1 diabetes.

This clone was seen a handful of times. The sample contains more than one DNA sequence encoding this CDR3. The V call is TRBV28, the J call TRBJ2-2; D remains ambiguous. The CDR3 is 15 residues long. CDR1 is MDHEN, CDR2 SYDVKM, per germline. V was pared by 3 bases and J by 0 bases, with 8 bases between. CDR3 in DNA: TGTGCCAGCAGTTTGGCAGGAGCGAACACCGGGGAGCTGTTTTTT. Translation: CASSLAGANTGELFF.

This clone was picked up a small number of times. The chain carries TRBV6-1 and TRBJ2-1; perhaps TRBD1 as D (5 bases). V was trimmed by 8 bases and J by 5 bases, leaving 13 bases between them. The CDR3 has 13 residues. Germline V gene sequence: CDR1 MNHNS, CDR2 SASEGT. The CDR3 region has the DNA TGTGCCAGCGGAGCAGGGCCGCACAATGAGCAGTTCTTC. Its translation is CASGAGPHNEQFF.

This clone occurred a few times. V and J are TRBV6-5 and TRBJ2-7, with a tentative D call TRBD1 (5 bases). Germline-derived CDR1 and CDR2 are MNHEY and SVGAGI. Trimming removed 2 bases at V and 7 bases at J, with 9 bases between. This CDR3 has 12 amino acids. The CDR3 reads CASSYLGREQYF. The CDR3 DNA reads TGTGCCAGCAGTTACCTGGGGCGGGAGCAGTACTTC.

The chain is built from TRBV7-8 and TRBJ2-3; D gene unclear. The V gene lost 2 bases and the J gene lost 6 bases, with 15 bases spanning the gap. The germline V gene encodes CDR1 SGHVS and CDR2 FQNEAQ. The CDR3 length is 15 residues. The CDR3 spells CASSLFPHSLDTQYF. The CDR3 bases are TGTGCCAGCAGCTTATTTCCTCATTCCCTTGATACGCAGTATTTT.

This sequence joins TRBV5-4 and TRBJ1-4; TRBD1 matches at 8 bases. CDR3 length: 14 amino acids. Germline values: CDR1 SGHNT, CDR2 YYREEE (reference sequence). The V segment lost 4 bases and the J segment 8 bases; nucleotides outside the gene matches: 7. The CDR3 DNA follows: TGTGCCAGCAGCAGGACAGGGACGGAAGAAAAACTGTTTTTT. This encodes CASSRTGTEEKLFF.

The J gene is TRBJ2-1, the V gene TRBV14, with 10 bases lining up with TRBD2. Germline CDR1 SGHDN, CDR2 FVKESK. This CDR3 region has 18 residues. The V gene end was trimmed by 2 bases and the J gene end by 1 base; junction bases not matched to a gene: 8. In DNA form, the CDR3 reads TGTGCCAGCAGCCAATCCCAAGGACTAGCGGATTCCTACAATGAGCAGTTCTTC. It is translated as CASSQSQGLADSYNEQFF.

This clone was recorded a few times. The genes are TRBV10-3 and TRBJ2-7, with D unresolved. V was cut by 3 bases and J by 7 bases, with 10 bases left in between. This CDR3 spans 12 amino acids. Germline CDR1 and CDR2: ENHRY and SYGVKD. CDR3: CAISDYEGEQYF. CDR3 bases: TGTGCCATCAGTGACTACGAAGGAGAGCAGTACTTC.

The rearrangement joins TRBV9 to TRBJ2-1; 10 bases map to TRBD2. CDR3 length: 16 residues. Germline trimming cut 1 base from V and 0 bases from J; bases unmatched to any gene: 1. CDR1 is SGDLS, CDR2 YYNGEE, per germline. CDR3 in DNA: TGTGCCAGCAGCGTACCTAGCGGGGGCTCCTACAATGAGCAGTTCTTC. Translating it yields CASSVPSGGSYNEQFF.

With respect to this clone: This same CDR3 is encoded by further DNA sequences in the sample. V gene TRBV2 combines with J gene TRBJ1-2; 9 positions match TRBD1. Germline CDR1 SNHLY, CDR2 FYNNEI. The junction had 7 bases not matched to a gene; V was cut back by 6 bases and J by 2 bases. The CDR3 is made up of 15 amino acids. CDR3 protein: CASSVPGQGNYGYTF. Here the CDR3 DNA reads TGTGCCAGCAGCGTCCCGGGACAGGGAAACTATGGCTACACCTTC.

The chain couples TRBV4-2 to TRBJ1-5; D gene unclear. The CDR3 consists of 14 residues. V was pared by 2 bases and J by 7 bases, with 12 bases between. Per germline, CDR1 LGHNA and CDR2 YNFKEQ. The CDR3 DNA is TGTGCCAGCAGCCAATTGGGTACGGAACAGCCCCAGCATTTT. Translated: CASSQLGTEQPQHF.

Comments on this clone: At one end, the junction sequence differs from germline, possibly due to a read error. V gene TRBV10-3 combines with J gene TRBJ2-7; D might be TRBD1 (5 bases). The CDR3 loop spans 15 amino acids. From germline, CDR1 is ENHRY and CDR2 SYGVKD. The CDR3 DNA reads TGTGCCAGCAGTTACTCGGACACTTTCTCCTACGAGCAGTACTTC. Its protein product is CASSYSDTFSYEQYF.

J is TRBJ1-2 and V is TRBV7-2, with a possible D match to TRBD1 (6 bases). Between the trimmed V and J ends, which lost 5 bases and 1 base, there was a span of 23 bases. The CDR3 sequence is 18 residues long. Germline V gene sequence: CDR1 SGHTA, CDR2 FQGNSA. The CDR3 DNA is TGTGCCAGCAGCCCTCCTGTCCTGCAGGGGTCCGGTAACTATGGCTACACCTTC. This encodes CASSPPVLQGSGNYGYTF.

This chain connects TRBV5-4 to TRBJ2-2, with 7 bases that match TRBD1. Trimming at V came to 1 base and at J to 6 bases, leaving 6 bases not matched to a gene. The CDR3 loop spans 15 amino acids. CDR1 is SGHNT and CDR2 is YYREEE in the germline V gene (reference sequence). CDR3 sequence (DNA): TGTGCCAGCAGCTTGATGACAGGGTCACCCGGGGAGCTGTTTTTT. It encodes CASSLMTGSPGELFF.

This clone was observed a few times. The CDR3 region has the DNA TGTGCCAGCAGCTTGGGCGGAATATCTGGGGGCAATCAGCCCCAGCATTTT. Translation gives CASSLGGISGGNQPQHF. J is TRBJ1-5 and V is TRBV5-4, with D hard to call. The germline gives CDR1 SGHNT, CDR2 YYREEE (reference sequence). The CDR3 is 17 residues long. Between the trimmed V and J ends, which lost 0 bases and 2 bases, there was a span of 15 bases.

The rearrangement links TRBV7-8 to TRBJ2-2; the match to TRBD1 covers 7 bases. Losses at the gene ends were 4 bases for V and 3 bases for J; bases not matched to a gene: 2. The CDR3 runs 14 residues. The germline V gene encodes CDR1 SGHVS and CDR2 FQNEAQ. This CDR3 reads CASSSGQYTGELFF. CDR3 sequence (DNA): TGTGCCAGCAGCTCGGGACAGTACACCGGGGAGCTGTTTTTT.

The V gene is TRBV6-1, the J gene TRBJ2-4, with 7 nucleotides matching TRBD1. The CDR3 contains 16 residues. Trimming removed 1 base from V and 8 bases from J; junction bases left unmatched: 11. CDR1 and CDR2 (germline): MNHNS, SASEGT. The CDR3 coding sequence is TGTGCCAGCAGTGAAGGTTCGTCAGGGGGTAGAGACATTCAGTACTTC. Translated, it gives CASSEGSSGGRDIQYF.

The sample holds a few counts of this clone. The rearrangement uses TRBV7-3 and TRBJ2-6; D not resolved. CDR1 is SGHTA, CDR2 FQGTGA, per germline. V was trimmed by 4 bases and J by 0 bases, leaving 7 bases between them. The CDR3 is made up of 15 amino acids. The CDR3 loop reads CASSSPSSGANVLTF. CDR3 in DNA: TGTGCCAGCAGCTCCCCTTCCTCTGGGGCCAACGTCCTGACTTTC.

This CDR3 reads CASSQGPGRMNTEAFF. In nucleotides, the CDR3 is TGCGCCAGCAGCCAGGGACCGGGACGGATGAACACTGAAGCTTTCTTT. The rearrangement links TRBV4-3 to TRBJ1-1, with D possibly matching TRBD1 (5 bases). The V gene's germline CDR1 is LGHNA and CDR2 YSLEER. V was shortened by 3 bases and J by 0 bases, with 14 bases between the two germline ends. There are 16 residues in the CDR3.

This clone was seen a handful of times. This chain connects TRBV7-6 to TRBJ2-3, with 10 nucleotides matching TRBD2. After removal of 3 bases from V and 2 bases from J, the junction contained 8 bases not matched to a gene. This CDR3 is built from 17 residues. In germline, CDR1 is SGHVS, CDR2 FNYEAQ. CDR3 sequence reads: CASSFPPLAGVTDTQYF. The CDR3 DNA is TGTGCCAGCAGCTTCCCCCCCCTAGCGGGGGTCACAGATACGCAGTATTTT.